This TCR beta chain was documented in a study of blood T cell repertoires in COVID-19. Study as a whole: Specimens from acute and convalescent COVID-19 originated in the United States, Italy and Spain. The analysed material was cDNA or gDNA that came from T cells, B-cell-depleted T cells, or PBMCs.

The CDR3 is 13 amino acids. Germline values: CDR1 LGHDT, CDR2 YNNKEL (reference sequence). Trimming pared 4 bases from V and 2 bases from J, leaving 8 bases between. Original processing methods: Estimates of nucleated cell counts were drawn from the amplification of reference gene primers. Sequenced by immunoSEQ multiplex PCR; TCRdb stores in-frame clones only, minus some. V, J and clone size were drawn from that table, and D and trimming were deduced from the DNA. The profile covers 52,000 or so clones, with 85% to 90% appearing a single time and about 27% taken by the ten largest. About this clone: The same CDR3 can be traced to other DNA sequences in this sample.

The clonotype was recovered from a human donor in a cohort sampled during active COVID-19. The specimen was peripheral blood. J is TRBJ2-5 and V is TRBV3-1 (or the pseudogene TRBV3-2); D call uncertain. The CDR3 DNA is TGTGCCAGCAGCCTCCGCCAGCAAGAGACCCAGTACTTC. Its protein product is CASSLRQQETQYF.